This T cell receptor beta chain is from a study of shared clonotypes between healthy human individuals. Findings of the study overall: Non-shared clonotypes were found to have lower generation probabilities than the clonotypes that were shared by all four of the sorted-subset donors.

Original data processing: Owing to the provision of junction-only sequences devoid of quality scores by immunoSEQ, filtering differed. This table comes from immunoSEQ multiplex PCR, and its TCRdb copy is limited to in-frame clones, with some not included. That table is the source of V, J and clone size, and D and trimming were worked out from the DNA. The data contain roughly 2.2 million clones, around 92% of them seen just once; the ten biggest clones take up 0.3% to 0.45%. CDR3 length: 13 residues. V lost 0 bases to trimming and J lost 4 bases, with 5 bases between them. The V gene's germline CDR1 is SGHRS and CDR2 YFSETQ. As for this clone: The antigen remains undetermined. The sample holds other DNA sequences that translate to the same CDR3.

The chain employs TRBV5-1 and TRBJ1-5; D call uncertain. The TCR comes from a man aged 18 to 35 in good health. Some clones in this sample may be carry-over from other donors' samples. Material for sequencing was naive CD4+ T cells from PBMCs. Subset noted: CD45RA+ positively selected. CDR3 DNA: TGCGCCAGCAGCTTGGAAGTTAATCAGCCCCAGCATTTT. Its translation is CASSLEVNQPQHF.